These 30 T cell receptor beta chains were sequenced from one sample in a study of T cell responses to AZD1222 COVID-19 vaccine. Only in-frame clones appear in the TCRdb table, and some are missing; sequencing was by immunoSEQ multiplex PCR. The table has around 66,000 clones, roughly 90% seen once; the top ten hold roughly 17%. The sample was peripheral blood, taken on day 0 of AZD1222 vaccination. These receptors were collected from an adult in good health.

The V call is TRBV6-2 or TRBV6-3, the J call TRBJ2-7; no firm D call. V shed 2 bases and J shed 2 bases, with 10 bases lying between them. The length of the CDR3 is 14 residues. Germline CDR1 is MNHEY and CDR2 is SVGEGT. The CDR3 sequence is CASSYPGRAYEQYF. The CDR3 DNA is TGTGCCAGCAGTTACCCGGGTAGGGCCTACGAGCAGTACTTC.

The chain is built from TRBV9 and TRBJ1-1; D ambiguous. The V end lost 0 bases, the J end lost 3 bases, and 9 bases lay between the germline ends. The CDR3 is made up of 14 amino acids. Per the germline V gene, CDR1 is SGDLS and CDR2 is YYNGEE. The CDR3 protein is CASSVGVEDTEAFF. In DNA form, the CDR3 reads TGTGCCAGCAGCGTAGGGGTAGAGGACACTGAAGCTTTCTTT.

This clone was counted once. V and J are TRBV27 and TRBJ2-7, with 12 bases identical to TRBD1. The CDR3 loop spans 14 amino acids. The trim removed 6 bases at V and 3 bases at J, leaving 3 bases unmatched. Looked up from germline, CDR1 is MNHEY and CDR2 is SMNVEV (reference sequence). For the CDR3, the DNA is TGTGCCAGCAGGGGGACAGGGGGCTTCTACGAGCAGTACTTC. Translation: CASRGTGGFYEQYF.

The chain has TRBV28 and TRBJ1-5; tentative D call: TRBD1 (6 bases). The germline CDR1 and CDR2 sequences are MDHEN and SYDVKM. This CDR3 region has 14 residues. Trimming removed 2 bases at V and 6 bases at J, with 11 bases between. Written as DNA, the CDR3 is TGTGCCAGCAGTTTAATACAGGGTGGTCAGCCCCAGCATTTT. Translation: CASSLIQGGQPQHF.

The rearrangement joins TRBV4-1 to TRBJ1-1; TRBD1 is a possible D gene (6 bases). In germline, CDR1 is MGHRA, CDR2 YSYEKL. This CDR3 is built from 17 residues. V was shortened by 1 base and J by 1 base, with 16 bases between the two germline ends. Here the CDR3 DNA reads TGCGCCAGCAGCCAAGCCGAAGAGGGGGGGAGGAACACTGAAGCTTTCTTT. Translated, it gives CASSQAEEGGRNTEAFF.

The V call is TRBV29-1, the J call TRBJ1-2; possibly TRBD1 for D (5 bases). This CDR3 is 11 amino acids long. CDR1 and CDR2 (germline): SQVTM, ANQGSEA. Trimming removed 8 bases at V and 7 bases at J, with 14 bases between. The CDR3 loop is CSSRSGGGYTF. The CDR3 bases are TGCAGCTCCAGAAGCGGGGGTGGCTACACCTTC.

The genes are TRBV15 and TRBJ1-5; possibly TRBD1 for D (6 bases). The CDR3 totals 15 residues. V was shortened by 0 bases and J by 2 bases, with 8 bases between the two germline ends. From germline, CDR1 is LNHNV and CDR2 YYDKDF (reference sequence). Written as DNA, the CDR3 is TGTGCCACCAGCAGAGACCCAGGGGGCAATCAGCCCCAGCATTTT. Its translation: CATSRDPGGNQPQHF.

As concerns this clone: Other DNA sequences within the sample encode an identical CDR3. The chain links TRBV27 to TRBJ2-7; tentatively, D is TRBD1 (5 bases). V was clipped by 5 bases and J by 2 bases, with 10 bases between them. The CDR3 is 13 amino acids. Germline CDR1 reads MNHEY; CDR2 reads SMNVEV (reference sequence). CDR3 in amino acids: CASSPGPPYEQYF. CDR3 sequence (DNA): TGTGCCAGCAGTCCAGGGCCACCCTACGAGCAGTACTTC.

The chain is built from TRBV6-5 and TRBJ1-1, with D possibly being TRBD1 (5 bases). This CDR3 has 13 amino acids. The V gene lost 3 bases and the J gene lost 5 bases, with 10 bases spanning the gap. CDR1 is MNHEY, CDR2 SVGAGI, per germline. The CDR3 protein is CASSYSAGTEAFF. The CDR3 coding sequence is TGTGCCAGCAGTTATTCCGCAGGGACTGAAGCTTTCTTT.

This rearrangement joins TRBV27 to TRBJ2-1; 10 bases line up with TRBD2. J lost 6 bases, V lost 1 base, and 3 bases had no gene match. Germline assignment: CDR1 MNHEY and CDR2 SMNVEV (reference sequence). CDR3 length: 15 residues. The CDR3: CASSLFSGRFNEQFF. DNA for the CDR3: TGTGCCAGCAGTTTATTTAGCGGGAGGTTCAATGAGCAGTTCTTC.

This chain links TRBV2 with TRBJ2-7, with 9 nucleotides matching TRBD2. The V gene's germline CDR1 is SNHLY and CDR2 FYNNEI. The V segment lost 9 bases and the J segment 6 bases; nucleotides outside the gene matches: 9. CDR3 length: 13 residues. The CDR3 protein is CASSLAGFSEQYF. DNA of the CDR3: TGTGCCAGTTCCCTAGCGGGATTCTCCGAGCAGTACTTC.

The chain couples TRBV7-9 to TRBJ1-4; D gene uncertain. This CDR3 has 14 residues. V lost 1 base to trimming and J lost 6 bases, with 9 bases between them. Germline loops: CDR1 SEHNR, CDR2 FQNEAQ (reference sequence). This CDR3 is CASSLGVVDEKLFF. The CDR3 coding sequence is TGTGCCAGCAGCTTAGGGGTGGTGGATGAAAAACTGTTTTTT.

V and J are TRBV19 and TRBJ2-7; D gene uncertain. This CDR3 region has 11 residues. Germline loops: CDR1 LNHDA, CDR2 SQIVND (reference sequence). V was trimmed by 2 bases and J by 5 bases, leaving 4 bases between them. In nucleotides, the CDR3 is TGTGCCAGTAGTATATACGACGAGCAGTACTTC. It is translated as CASSIYDEQYF.

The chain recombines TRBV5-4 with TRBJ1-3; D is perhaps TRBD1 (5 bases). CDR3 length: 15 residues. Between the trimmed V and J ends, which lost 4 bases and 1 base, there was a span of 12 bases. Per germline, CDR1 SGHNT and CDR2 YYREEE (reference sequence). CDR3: CASSLAGASGNTIYF. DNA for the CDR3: TGTGCCAGCAGCCTCGCCGGGGCGTCTGGAAACACCATATATTTT. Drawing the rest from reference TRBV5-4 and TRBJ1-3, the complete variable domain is ETGVTQSPTHLIKTRGQQVTLRCSSQSGHNTVSWYQQALGQGPQFIFQYYREEENGRGNFPPRFSGLQFPNYSSELNVNALELDDSALYLCASSLAGASGNTIYFGEGSWLTVV.

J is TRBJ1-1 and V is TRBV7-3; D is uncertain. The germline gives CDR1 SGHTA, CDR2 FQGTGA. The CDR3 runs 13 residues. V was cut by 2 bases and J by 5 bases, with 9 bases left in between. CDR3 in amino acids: CASSLRGRTEAFF. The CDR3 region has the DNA TGTGCCAGCAGCTTACGTGGTAGAACTGAAGCTTTCTTT. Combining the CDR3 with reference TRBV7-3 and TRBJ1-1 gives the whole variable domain GAGVSQTPSNKVTEKGKYVELRCDPISGHTALYWYRQSLGQGPEFLIYFQGTGAADDSGLPNDRFFAVRPEGSVSTLKIQRTERGDSAVYLCASSLRGRTEAFFGQGTRLTVV.

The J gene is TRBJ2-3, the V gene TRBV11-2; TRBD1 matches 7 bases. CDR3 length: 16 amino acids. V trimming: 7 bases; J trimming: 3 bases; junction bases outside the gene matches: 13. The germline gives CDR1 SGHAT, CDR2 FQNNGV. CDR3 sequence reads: CASNTDRGPGTDTQYF. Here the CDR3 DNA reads TGTGCCAGCAATACTGATAGGGGGCCCGGGACAGATACGCAGTATTTT.

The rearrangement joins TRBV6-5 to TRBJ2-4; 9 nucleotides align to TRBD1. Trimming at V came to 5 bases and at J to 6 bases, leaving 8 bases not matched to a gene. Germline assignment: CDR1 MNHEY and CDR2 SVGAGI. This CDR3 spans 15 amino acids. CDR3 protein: CASSQPGQGSNIQYF. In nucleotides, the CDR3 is TGTGCCAGCAGTCAACCGGGACAGGGTTCAAACATTCAGTACTTC.

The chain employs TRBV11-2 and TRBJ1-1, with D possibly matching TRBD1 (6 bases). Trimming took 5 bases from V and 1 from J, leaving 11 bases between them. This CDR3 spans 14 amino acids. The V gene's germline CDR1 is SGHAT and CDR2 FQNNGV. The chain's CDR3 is CASSLQQGNTEAFF. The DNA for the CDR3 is TGTGCCAGCAGCCTACAACAGGGGAACACTGAAGCTTTCTTT.

In nucleotides, the CDR3 is TGTGCCAGCAGTTACACTCGGTCCAATTCACCCCTCCACTTT. Residues: CASSYTRSNSPLHF. The genes are TRBV6-5 and TRBJ1-6, with D hard to call. Germline V CDR1 and CDR2: MNHEY, SVGAGI. V was trimmed by 2 bases and J by 7 bases, leaving 9 bases between them. The CDR3 is 14 amino acids.

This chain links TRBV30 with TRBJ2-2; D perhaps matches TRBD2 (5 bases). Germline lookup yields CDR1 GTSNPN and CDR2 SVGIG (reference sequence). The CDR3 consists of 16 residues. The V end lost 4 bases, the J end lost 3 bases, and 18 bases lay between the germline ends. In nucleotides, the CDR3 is TGTGCCTGGAAAGTGGTGCAGACTATGGACACCGGGGAGCTGTTTTTT. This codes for CAWKVVQTMDTGELFF.

CDR3 DNA: TGTGCCAGCTCACCCTCAGGGGAGTACGAGCAGTACTTC. It specifies CASSPSGEYEQYF. The chain uses TRBV18 and TRBJ2-7; D perhaps matches TRBD1 (6 bases). Trimming stripped 3 bases from V and 4 bases from J, with 10 bases between. This CDR3 spans 13 amino acids. Looked up from germline, CDR1 is KGHSH and CDR2 is LQKENI.

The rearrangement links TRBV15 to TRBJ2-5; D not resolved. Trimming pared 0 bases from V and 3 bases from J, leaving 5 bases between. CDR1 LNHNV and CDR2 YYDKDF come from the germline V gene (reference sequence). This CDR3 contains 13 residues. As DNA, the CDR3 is TGTGCCACCAGCAGAGATTTGAAAGAGACCCAGTACTTC. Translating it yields CATSRDLKETQYF.

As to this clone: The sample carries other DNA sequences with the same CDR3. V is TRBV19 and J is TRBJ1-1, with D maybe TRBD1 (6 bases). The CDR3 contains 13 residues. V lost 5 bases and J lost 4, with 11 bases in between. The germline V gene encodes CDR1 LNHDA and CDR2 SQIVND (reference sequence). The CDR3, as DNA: TGTGCCAGTAGTGGGGGGCGAGGCACTGAAGCTTTCTTT. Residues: CASSGGRGTEAFF.

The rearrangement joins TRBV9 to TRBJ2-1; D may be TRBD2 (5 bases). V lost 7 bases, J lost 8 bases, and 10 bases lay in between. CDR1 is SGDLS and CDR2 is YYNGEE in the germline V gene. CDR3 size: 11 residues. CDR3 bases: TGTGCCAGCGGGAGTTTCGATGAGCAGTTCTTC. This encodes CASGSFDEQFF.

The CDR3 region is CASSPTGTDYTGELFF. The CDR3, as DNA: TGTGCCAGCTCACCCACCGGGACAGACTACACCGGGGAGCTGTTTTTT. V usage is TRBV18 and J usage is TRBJ2-2; 7 nucleotides match TRBD1. V trimming: 3 bases; J trimming: 3 bases; junction bases outside the gene matches: 7. Germline V lookup: CDR1 KGHSH, CDR2 LQKENI. The CDR3 runs 16 residues.

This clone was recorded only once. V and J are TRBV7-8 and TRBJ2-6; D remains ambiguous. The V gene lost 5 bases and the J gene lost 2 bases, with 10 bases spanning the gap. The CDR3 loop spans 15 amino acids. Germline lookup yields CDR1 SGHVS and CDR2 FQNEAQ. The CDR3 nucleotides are TGTGCCAGCAGCACCCGGGCCGCTGGGGCCAACGTCCTGACTTTC. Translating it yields CASSTRAAGANVLTF. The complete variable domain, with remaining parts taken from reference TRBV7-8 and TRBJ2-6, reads GAGVSQSPRYKVAKRGQDVALRCDPISGHVSLFWYQQALGQGPEFLTYFQNEAQLDKSGLPSDRFFAERPEGSVSTLKIQRTQQEDSAVYLCASSTRAAGANVLTFGAGSRLTVL.

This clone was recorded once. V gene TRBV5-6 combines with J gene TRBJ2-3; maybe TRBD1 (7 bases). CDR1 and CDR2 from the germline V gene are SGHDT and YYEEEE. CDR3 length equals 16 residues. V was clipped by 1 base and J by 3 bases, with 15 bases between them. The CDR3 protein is CASSLFRQGGTDTQYF. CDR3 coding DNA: TGTGCCAGCAGCTTGTTCAGACAGGGAGGTACAGATACGCAGTATTTT. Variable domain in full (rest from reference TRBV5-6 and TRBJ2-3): DAGVTQSPTHLIKTRGQQVTLRCSPKSGHDTVSWYQQALGQGPQFIFQYYEEEERQRGNFPDRFSGHQFPNYSSELNVNALLLGDSALYLCASSLFRQGGTDTQYFGPGTRLTVL.

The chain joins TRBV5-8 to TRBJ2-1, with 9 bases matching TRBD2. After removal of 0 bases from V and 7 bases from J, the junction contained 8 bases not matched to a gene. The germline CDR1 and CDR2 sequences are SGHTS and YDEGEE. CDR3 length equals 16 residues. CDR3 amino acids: CASSLASGAPRNEQFF. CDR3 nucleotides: TGTGCCAGCAGCTTGGCTAGCGGGGCCCCTAGGAATGAGCAGTTCTTC.

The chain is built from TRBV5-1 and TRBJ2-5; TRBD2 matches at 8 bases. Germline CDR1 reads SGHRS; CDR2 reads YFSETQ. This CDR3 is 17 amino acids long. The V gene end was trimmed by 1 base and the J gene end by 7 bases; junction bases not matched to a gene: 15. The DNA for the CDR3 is TGCGCCAGCAGCTTGAAAAGGGAGCGGGAGCGTAGCGGGACCCAGTACTTC. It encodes CASSLKRERERSGTQYF.

The CDR3 reads CASSSPTGRGTDTQYF. In DNA form, the CDR3 reads TGTGCCAGCAGTTCACCGACAGGGAGGGGCACAGATACGCAGTATTTT. J is TRBJ2-3 and V is TRBV28; D may be TRBD1 or TRBD2 (7 bases each). The CDR3 length is 16 residues. Germline V gene data show CDR1 as MDHEN and CDR2 as SYDVKM. Trimming left V 4 bases short and J 1 base short, with 15 bases between.